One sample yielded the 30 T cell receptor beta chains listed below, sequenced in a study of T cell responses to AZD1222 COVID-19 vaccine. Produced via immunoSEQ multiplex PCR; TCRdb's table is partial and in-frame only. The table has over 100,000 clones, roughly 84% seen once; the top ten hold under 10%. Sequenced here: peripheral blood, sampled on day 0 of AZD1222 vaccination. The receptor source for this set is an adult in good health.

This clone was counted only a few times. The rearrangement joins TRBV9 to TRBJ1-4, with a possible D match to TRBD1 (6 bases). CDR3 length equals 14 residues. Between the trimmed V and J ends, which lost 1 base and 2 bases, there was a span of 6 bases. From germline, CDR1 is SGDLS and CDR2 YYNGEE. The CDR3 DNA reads TGTGCCAGCAGCGTACAGGGGACTAATGAAAAACTGTTTTTT. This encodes CASSVQGTNEKLFF. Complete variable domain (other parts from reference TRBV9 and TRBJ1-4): DSGVTQTPKHLITATGQRVTLRCSPRSGDLSVYWYQQSLDQGLQFLIQYYNGEERAKGNILERFSAQQFPDLHSELNLSSLELGDSALYFCASSVQGTNEKLFFGSGTQLSVL.

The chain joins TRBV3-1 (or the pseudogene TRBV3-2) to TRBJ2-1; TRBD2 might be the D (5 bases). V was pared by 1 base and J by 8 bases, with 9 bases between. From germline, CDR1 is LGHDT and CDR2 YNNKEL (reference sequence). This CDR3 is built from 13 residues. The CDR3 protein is CASSQVGLYEQFF. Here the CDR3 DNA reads TGTGCCAGCAGCCAAGTCGGACTCTATGAGCAGTTCTTC.

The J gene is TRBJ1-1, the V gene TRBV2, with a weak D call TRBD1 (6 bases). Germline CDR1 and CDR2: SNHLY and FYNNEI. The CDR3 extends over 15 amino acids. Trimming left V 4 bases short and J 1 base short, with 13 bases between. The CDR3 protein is CASSGAGTKNTEAFF. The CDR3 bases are TGTGCCAGCAGTGGAGCCGGGACAAAGAACACTGAAGCTTTCTTT.

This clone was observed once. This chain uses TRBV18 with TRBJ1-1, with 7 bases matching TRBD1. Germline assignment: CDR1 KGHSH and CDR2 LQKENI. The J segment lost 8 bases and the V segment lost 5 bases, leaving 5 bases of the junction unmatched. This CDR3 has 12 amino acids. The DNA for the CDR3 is TGTGCCAGCTCAGGGGAGGGACAGGAAGCTTTCTTT. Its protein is CASSGEGQEAFF.

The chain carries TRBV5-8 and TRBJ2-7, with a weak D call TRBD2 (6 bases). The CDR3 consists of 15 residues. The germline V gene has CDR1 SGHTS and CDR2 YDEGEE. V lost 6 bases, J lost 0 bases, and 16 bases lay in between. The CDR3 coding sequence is TGTGCCAGCACCCCGCGGGGCAGGAGCTCCTACGAGCAGTACTTC. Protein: CASTPRGRSSYEQYF.

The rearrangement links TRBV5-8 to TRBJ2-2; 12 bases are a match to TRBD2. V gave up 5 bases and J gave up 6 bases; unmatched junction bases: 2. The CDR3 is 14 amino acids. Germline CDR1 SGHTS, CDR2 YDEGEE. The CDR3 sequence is CASRPSGRAGELFF. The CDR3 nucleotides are TGTGCCAGCAGACCTAGCGGGAGGGCCGGGGAGCTGTTTTTT. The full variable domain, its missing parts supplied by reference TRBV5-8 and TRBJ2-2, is EAGVTQSPTHLIKTRGQQATLRCSPISGHTSVYWYQQALGLGLQFLLWYDEGEERNRGNFPPRFSGRQFPNYSSELNVNALELEDSALYLCASRPSGRAGELFFGEGSRLTVL.

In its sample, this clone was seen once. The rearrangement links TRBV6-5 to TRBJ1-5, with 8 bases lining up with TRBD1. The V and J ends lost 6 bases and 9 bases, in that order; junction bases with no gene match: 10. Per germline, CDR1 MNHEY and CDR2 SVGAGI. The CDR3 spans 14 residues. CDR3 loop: CASSRTGWDWPQHF. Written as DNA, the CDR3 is TGTGCCAGCAGCCGGACAGGGTGGGATTGGCCCCAGCATTTT.

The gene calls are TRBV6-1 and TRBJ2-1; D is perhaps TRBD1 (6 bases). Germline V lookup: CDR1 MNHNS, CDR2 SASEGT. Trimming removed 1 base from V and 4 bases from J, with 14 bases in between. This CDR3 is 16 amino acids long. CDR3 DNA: TGTGCCAGCAGTGAAGTTGCAGGGGCATATTACAATGAGCAGTTCTTC. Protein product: CASSEVAGAYYNEQFF.

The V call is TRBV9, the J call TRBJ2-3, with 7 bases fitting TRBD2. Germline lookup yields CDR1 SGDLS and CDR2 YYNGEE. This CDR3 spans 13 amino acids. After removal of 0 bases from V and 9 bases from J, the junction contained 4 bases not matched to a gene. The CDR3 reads CASSVGTSGTQYF. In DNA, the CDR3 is TGTGCCAGCAGCGTAGGGACTAGTGGAACGCAGTATTTT.

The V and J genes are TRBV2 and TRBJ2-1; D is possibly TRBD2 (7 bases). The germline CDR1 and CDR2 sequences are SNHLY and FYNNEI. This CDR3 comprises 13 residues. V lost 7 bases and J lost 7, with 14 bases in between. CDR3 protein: CASTTGRGNEQFF. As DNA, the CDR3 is TGTGCCAGCACAACAGGGAGGGGGAATGAGCAGTTCTTC.

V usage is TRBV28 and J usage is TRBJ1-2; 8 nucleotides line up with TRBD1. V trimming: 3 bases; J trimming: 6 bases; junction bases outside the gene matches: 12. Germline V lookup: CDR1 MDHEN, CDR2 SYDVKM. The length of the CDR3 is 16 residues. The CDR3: CASSLTGTGRENGYTF. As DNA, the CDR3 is TGTGCCAGCAGTTTGACCGGGACAGGAAGGGAAAATGGCTACACCTTC.

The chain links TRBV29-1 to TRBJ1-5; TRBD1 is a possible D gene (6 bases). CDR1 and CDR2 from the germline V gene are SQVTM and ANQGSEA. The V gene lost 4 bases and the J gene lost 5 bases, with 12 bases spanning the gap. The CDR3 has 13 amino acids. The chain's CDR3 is CSVVQGPYQPQHF. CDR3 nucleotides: TGCAGCGTTGTACAGGGACCTTATCAGCCCCAGCATTTT.

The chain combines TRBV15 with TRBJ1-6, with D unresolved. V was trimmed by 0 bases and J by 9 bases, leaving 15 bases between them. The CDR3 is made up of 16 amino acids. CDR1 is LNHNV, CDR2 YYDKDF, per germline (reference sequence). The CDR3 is CATSRDLSPPGSPLHF. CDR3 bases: TGTGCCACCAGCAGAGATCTGTCACCCCCCGGTTCACCCCTCCACTTT.

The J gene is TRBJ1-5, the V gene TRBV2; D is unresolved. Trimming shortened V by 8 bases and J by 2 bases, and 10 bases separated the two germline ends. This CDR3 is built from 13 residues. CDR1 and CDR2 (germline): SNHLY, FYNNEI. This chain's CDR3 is CASEQVGNQPQHF. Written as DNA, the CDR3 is TGTGCCAGCGAGCAGGTGGGCAATCAGCCCCAGCATTTT.

This CDR3 is CASSLQLPEQYF. The CDR3 nucleotides read TGTGCCAGCTCACTTCAACTCCCCGAACAGTACTTC. The rearrangement uses TRBV18 and TRBJ2-4; no reliable D call. Germline CDR1 KGHSH, CDR2 LQKENI. V was cut by 4 bases and J by 13 bases, with 14 bases left in between. The CDR3 spans 12 residues.

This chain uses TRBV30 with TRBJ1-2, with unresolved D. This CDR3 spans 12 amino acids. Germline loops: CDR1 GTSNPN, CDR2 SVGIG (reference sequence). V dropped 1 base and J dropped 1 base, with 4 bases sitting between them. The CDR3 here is CAWSANNYGYTF. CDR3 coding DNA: TGTGCCTGGAGTGCAAATAACTATGGCTACACCTTC.

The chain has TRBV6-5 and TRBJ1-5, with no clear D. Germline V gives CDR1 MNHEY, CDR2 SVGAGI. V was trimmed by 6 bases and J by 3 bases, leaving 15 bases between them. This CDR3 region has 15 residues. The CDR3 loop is CASRRTRAPNQPQHF. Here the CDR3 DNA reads TGTGCCAGCAGAAGGACCCGGGCCCCCAATCAGCCCCAGCATTTT.

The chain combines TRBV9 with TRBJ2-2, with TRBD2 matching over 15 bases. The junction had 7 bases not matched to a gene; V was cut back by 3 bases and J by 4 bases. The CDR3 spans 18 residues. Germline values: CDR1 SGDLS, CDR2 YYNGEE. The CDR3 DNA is TGTGCCAGCAGCGGCGGACTAGCGGGAGGGCCGGGCACCGGGGAGCTGTTTTTT. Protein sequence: CASSGGLAGGPGTGELFF.

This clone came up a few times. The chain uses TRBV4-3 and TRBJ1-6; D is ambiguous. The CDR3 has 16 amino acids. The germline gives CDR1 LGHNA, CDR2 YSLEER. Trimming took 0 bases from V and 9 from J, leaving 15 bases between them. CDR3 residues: CASSQDPPGLSSPLHF. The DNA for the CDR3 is TGCGCCAGCAGCCAAGATCCGCCAGGATTAAGTTCACCCCTCCACTTT.

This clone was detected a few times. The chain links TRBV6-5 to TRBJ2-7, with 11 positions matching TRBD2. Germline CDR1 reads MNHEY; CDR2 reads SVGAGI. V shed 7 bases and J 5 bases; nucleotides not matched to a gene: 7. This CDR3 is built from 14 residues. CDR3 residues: CASTALAGADEQYF. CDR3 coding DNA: TGTGCCAGCACCGCACTAGCGGGAGCGGACGAGCAGTACTTC.

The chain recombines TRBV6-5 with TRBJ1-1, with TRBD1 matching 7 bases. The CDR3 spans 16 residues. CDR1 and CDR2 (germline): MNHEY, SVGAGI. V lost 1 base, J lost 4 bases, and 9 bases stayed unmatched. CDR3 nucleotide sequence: TGTGCCAGCAGTTACTTTCGACAGGGAGTAAGCACTGAAGCTTTCTTT. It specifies CASSYFRQGVSTEAFF.

The CDR3 sequence is CASLGLAGGPEQFF. DNA of the CDR3: TGTGCCAGCCTCGGACTAGCGGGAGGGCCTGAGCAGTTCTTC. The genes are TRBV18 and TRBJ2-1; 15 bases agree with TRBD2. The trim removed 8 bases at V and 9 bases at J, leaving 5 bases unmatched. Germline CDR1 KGHSH, CDR2 LQKENI. The CDR3 covers 14 residues.

The CDR3 nucleotides are TGTGCCAGTTCGACAGACTTAAATCAGCCCCAGCATTTT. Translated, it gives CASSTDLNQPQHF. V gene TRBV6-4 combines with J gene TRBJ1-5; D possibly corresponds to TRBD1 (5 bases). With 9 bases removed from V and 4 bases from J, the gap between germline ends came to 13 bases. The germline V gene encodes CDR1 MRHNA and CDR2 SNTAGT. There are 13 residues in the CDR3.

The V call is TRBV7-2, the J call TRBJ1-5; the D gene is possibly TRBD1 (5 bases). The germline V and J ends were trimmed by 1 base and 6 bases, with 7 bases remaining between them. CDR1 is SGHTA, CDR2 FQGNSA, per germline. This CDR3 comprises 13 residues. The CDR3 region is CASSLGGGQPQHF. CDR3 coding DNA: TGTGCCAGCAGCTTAGGGGGGGGTCAGCCCCAGCATTTT. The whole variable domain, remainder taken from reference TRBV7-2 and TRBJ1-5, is GAGVSQSPSNKVTEKGKDVELRCDPISGHTALYWYRQSLGQGLEFLIYFQGNSAPDKSGLPSDRFSAERTGGSVSTLTIQRTQQEDSAVYLCASSLGGGQPQHFGDGTRLSIL.

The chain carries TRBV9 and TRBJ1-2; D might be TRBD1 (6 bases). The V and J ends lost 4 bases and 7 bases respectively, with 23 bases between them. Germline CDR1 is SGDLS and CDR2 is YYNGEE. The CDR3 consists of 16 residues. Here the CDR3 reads CASSTRSYGGEGGYTF. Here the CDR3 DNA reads TGTGCCAGCAGCACCCGTAGTTACGGGGGCGAGGGTGGCTACACCTTC.

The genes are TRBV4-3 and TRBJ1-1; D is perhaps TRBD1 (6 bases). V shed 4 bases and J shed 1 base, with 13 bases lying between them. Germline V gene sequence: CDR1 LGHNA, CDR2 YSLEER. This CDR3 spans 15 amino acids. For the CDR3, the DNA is TGCGCCAGCAGCCCCCTCGTGGGACAGAACACTGAAGCTTTCTTT. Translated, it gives CASSPLVGQNTEAFF.

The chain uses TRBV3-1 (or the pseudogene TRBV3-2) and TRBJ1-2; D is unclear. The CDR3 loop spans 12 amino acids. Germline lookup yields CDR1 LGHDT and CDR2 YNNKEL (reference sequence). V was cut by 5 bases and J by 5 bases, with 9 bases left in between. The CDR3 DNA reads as TGTGCCAGCAGCGACCGGACGTATGGCTACACCTTC. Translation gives CASSDRTYGYTF.

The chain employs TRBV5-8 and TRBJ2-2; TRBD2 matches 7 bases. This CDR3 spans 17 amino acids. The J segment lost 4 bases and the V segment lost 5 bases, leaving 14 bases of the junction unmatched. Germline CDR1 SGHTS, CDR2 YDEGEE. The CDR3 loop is CASSLTRTSKITGELFF. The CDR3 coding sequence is TGTGCCAGCAGTTTGACTAGGACTAGTAAAATCACCGGGGAGCTGTTTTTT.

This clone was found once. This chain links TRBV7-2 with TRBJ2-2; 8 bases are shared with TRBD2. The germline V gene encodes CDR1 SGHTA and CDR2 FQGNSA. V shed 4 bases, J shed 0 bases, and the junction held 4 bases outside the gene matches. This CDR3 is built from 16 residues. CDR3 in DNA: TGTGCCAGCAGCTCGGGGGGGGCCTCGAACACCGGGGAGCTGTTTTTT. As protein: CASSSGGASNTGELFF.

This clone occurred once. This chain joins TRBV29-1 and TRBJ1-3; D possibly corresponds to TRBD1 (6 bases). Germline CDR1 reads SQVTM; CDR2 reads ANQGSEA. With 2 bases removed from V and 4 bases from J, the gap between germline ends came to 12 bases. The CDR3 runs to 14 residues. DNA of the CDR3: TGCAGCGTTGAACTCCGGCAGGGGGGAAACACCATATATTTT. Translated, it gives CSVELRQGGNTIYF.